This T cell receptor (beta chain) was sequenced during a study of blood T cells in healthy people across ages. V dropped 5 bases and J dropped 0 bases, with 11 bases sitting between them. CDR1 is DFQATT and CDR2 is SNEGSKA in the germline V gene (reference sequence). This CDR3 is 14 amino acids long. Sample-barcoded 5' priming and a J-beta primer mix drove a second PCR of about 6 to 12 cycles. TCRdb used MiXCR to reprocess the 5' RACE reads, holding one entry per CDR3 protein. The sample holds 1,500,000 or so distinct CDR3 sequences; roughly 43% are singletons and the top ten take about 4%. The chain couples TRBV20-1 to TRBJ2-1; D possibly corresponds to TRBD2 (5 bases). The receptor comes from a woman aged 18-35 years in good health. Sequences were obtained from blood. The CDR3 protein is CSASPAASYNEQFF. The CDR3, as DNA: TGCAGTGCTTCCCCAGCGGCCTCCTACAATGAGCAGTTCTTC.